A single sample is the source of the 2 T cell receptor beta chains below, sequenced in a study of blood T cells in healthy people across ages. Using a J-beta primer mix together with a sample-barcoded 5' primer, a second PCR was run for about 7 to 12 cycles. MiXCR, run by TCRdb on the 5' RACE reads, gives a single entry per CDR3 protein. The sample contains 650,000 to 800,000 distinct CDR3 sequences, approximately 44% of which appear only once. The specimen sequenced was blood. These receptors were taken from a man aged 55 to 70 in good health.

In nucleotides, the CDR3 is TGCAGTGCTAGCAACTTTGCGGGACCGCTTGACAACGTCCTGACTTTC. Protein product: CSASNFAGPLDNVLTF. The chain has TRBV20-1 and TRBJ2-6; tentative D call: TRBD2 (6 bases). The V end was cut by 3 bases, the J end by 9 bases, with 21 bases between. Germline V gene data show CDR1 as DFQATT and CDR2 as SNEGSKA (reference sequence). This CDR3 has 16 amino acids.

This clonotype was recorded a few times. This sequence joins TRBV29-1 and TRBJ2-1, with a possible D match to TRBD1 (6 bases). Germline values: CDR1 SQVTM, CDR2 ANQGSEA. CDR3 length equals 13 residues. V dropped 7 bases and J dropped 8 bases, with 18 bases sitting between them. CDR3 in amino acids: CSAPQGPIDEQFF. Written as DNA, the CDR3 is TGCAGCGCTCCACAGGGCCCAATCGATGAGCAGTTCTTC.